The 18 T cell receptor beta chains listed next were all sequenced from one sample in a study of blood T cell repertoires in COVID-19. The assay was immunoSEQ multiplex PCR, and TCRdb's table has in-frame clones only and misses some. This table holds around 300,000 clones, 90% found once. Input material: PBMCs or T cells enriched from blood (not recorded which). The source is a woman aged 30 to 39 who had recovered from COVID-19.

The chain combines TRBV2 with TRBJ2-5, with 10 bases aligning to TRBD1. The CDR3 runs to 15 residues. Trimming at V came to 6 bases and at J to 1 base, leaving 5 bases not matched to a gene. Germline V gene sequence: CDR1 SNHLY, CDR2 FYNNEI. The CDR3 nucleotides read TGTGCCAGCAGCCGGGACAGGGGTCGCCAAGAGACCCAGTACTTC. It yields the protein CASSRDRGRQETQYF. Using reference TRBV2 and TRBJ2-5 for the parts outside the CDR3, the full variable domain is EPEVTQTPSHQVTQMGQEVILRCVPISNHLYFYWYRQILGQKVEFLVSFYNNEISEKSEIFDDQFSVERPDGSNFTLKIRSTKLEDSAMYFCASSRDRGRQETQYFGPGTRLLVL.

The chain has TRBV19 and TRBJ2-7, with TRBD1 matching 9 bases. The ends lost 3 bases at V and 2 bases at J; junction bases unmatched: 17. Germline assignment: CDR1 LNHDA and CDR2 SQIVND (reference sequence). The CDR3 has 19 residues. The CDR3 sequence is CASSMGGTGKTHFPYEQYF. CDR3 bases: TGTGCCAGTAGTATGGGCGGGACAGGGAAAACCCATTTCCCCTACGAGCAGTACTTC.

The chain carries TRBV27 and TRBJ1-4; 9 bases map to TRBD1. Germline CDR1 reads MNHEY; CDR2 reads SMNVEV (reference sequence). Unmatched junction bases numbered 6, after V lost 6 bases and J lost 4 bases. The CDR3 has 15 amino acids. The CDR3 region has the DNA TGTGCCAGCAGACCCGAGGGACAGGGTAATGAAAAACTGTTTTTT. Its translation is CASRPEGQGNEKLFF.

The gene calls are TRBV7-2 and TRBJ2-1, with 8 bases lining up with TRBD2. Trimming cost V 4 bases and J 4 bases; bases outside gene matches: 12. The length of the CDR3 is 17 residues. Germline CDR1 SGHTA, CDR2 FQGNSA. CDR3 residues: CASSSTPLAGIYNEQFF. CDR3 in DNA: TGTGCCAGCAGCTCCACGCCTTTAGCGGGGATTTACAATGAGCAGTTCTTC.

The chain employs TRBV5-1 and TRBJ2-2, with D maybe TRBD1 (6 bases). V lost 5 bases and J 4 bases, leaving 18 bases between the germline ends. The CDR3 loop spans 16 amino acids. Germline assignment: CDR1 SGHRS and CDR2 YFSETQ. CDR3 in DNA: TGCGCCAGCAGTTATTCTCCACAGGGATCCACCGGGGAGCTGTTTTTT. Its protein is CASSYSPQGSTGELFF.

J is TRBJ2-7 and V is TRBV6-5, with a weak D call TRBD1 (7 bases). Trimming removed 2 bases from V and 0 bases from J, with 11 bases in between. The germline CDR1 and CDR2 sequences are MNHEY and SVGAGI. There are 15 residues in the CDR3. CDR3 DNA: TGTGCCAGCAGTTACGCGGGACAGAACTCCTACGAGCAGTACTTC. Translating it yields CASSYAGQNSYEQYF.

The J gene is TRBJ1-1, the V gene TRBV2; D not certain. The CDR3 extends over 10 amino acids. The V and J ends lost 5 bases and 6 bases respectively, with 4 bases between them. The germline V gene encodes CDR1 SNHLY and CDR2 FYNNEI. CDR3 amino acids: CASSTAEAFF. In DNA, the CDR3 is TGTGCCAGCAGTACAGCTGAAGCTTTCTTT.

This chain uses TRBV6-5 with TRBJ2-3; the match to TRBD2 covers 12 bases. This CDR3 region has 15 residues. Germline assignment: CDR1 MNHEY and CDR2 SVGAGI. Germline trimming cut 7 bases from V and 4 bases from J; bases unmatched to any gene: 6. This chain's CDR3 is CASTSLAGGSDTQYF. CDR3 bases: TGTGCCAGCACCTCACTAGCGGGAGGCTCAGATACGCAGTATTTT.

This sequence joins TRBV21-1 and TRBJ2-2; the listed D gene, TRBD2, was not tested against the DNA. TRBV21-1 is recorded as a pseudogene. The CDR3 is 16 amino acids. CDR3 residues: CASSKGAGEDTGELFF. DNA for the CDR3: TGTGCCAGCAGCAAGGGGGCGGGGGAGGACACCGGGGAGCTGTTTTTT.

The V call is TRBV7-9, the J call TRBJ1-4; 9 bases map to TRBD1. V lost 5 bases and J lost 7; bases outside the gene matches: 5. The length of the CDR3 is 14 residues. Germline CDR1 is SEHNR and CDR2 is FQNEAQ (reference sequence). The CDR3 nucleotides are TGTGCCAGCAGCCAAGACAGGGGGGGTGAAAAACTGTTTTTT. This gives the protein CASSQDRGGEKLFF.

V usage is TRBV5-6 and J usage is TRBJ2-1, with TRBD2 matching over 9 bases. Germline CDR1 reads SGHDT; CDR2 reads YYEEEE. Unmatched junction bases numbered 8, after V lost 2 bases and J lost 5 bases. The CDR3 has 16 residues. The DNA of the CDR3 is TGTGCCAGCAGCTTCTTAAGCGGGAGGTCTCACAATGAGCAGTTCTTC. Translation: CASSFLSGRSHNEQFF.

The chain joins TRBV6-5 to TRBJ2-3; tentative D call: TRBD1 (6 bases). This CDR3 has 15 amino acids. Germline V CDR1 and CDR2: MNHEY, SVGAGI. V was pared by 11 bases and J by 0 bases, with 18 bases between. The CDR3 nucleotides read TGTGCCCCACCGTGGGGGCAGGCTAGCACAGATACGCAGTATTTT. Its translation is CAPPWGQASTDTQYF.

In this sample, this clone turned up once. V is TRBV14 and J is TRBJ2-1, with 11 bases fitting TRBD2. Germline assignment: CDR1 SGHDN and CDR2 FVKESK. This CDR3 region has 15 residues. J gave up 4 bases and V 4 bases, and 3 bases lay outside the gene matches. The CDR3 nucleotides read TGTGCCAGCAGCCGGACTAGCGGGCCGTACAATGAGCAGTTCTTC. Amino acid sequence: CASSRTSGPYNEQFF.

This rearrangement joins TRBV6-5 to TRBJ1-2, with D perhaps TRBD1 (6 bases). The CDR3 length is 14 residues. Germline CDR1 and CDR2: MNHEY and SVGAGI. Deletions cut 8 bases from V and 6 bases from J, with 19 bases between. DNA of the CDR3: TGTGCCAGCCAGCCAGGACTGGGGGGGCATGGCTACACCTTC. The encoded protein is CASQPGLGGHGYTF.

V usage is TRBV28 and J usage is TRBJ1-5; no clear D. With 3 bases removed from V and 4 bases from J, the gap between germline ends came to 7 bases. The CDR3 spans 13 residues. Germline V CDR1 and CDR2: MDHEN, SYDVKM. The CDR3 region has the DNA TGTGCCAGCAGTTTCCATCAGAATCAGCCCCAGCATTTT. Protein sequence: CASSFHQNQPQHF.

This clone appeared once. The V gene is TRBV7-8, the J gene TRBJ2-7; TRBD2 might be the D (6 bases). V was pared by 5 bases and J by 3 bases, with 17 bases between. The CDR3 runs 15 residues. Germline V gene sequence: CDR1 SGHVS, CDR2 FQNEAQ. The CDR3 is CASSPVRRGIYEQYF. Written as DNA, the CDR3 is TGTGCCAGCAGCCCGGTGAGACGGGGGATCTACGAGCAGTACTTC.

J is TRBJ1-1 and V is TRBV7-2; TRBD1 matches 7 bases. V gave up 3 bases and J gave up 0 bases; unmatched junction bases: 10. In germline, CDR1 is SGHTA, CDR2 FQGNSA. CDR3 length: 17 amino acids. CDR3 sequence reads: CASSLRGPPWVNTEAFF. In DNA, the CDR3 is TGTGCCAGCAGCTTGAGGGGGCCCCCTTGGGTGAACACTGAAGCTTTCTTT.

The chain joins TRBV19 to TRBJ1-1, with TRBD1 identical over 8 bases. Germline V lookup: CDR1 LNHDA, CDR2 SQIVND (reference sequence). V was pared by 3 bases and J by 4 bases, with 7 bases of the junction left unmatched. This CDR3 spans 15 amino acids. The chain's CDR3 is CASSIRGGQGTEAFF. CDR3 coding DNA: TGTGCCAGTAGTATTCGGGGTGGACAGGGCACTGAAGCTTTCTTT.